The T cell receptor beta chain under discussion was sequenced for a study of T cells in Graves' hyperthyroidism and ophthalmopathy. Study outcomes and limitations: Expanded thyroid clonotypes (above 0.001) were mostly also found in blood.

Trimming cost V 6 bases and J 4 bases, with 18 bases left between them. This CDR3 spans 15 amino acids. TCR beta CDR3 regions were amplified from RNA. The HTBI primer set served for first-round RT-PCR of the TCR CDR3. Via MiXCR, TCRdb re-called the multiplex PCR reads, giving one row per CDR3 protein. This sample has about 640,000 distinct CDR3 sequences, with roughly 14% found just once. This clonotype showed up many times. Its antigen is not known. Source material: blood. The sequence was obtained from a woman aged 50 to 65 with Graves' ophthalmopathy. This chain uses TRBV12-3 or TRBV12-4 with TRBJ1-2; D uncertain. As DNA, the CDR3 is TGTGCCAGCAGGACCCTCGGGAGGGCTGGCTATGGCTACACCTTC. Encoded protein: CASRTLGRAGYGYTF.